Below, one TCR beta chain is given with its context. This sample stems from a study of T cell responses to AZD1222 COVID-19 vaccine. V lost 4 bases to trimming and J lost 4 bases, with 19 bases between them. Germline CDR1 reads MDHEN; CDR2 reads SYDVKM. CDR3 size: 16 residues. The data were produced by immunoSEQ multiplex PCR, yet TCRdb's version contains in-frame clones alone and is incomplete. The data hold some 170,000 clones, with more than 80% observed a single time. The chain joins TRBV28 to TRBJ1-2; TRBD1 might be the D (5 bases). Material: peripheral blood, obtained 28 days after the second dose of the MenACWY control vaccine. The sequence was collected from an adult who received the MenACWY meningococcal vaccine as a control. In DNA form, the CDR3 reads TGTGCCAGCAGTTCTTATCCCGGGACCCCTCTCTATGGCTACACCTTC. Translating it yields CASSSYPGTPLYGYTF.